The clone carrying this T cell receptor beta chain was found many times. What it binds is not known. This sample is part of a study of blood T cells in healthy people across ages. Study observations and caveats: Age showed a roughly linear inverse relationship with TCR beta diversity per million T cells.

The germline CDR1 and CDR2 sequences are SQVTM and ANQGSEA. Trimming stripped 7 bases from V and 0 bases from J, with 20 bases between. This CDR3 region has 16 residues. A second roughly 7 to 11 cycle PCR used barcoded and J-beta primers. Every molecule of cDNA carried a tag from a template-switch adaptor with 12 random nucleotides. All samples gave at least 2.5 million CDR3-containing paired-end reads. TCRdb analysed the 5' RACE reads with MiXCR anew, one entry per CDR3 protein. The table includes over 700,000 distinct CDR3 sequences, about 55% detected once. Specimen: blood. The V call is TRBV29-1, the J call TRBJ2-3; D not certain. The TCR originated in a man older than 75 in good health. In nucleotides, the CDR3 is TGCAGCGGCCGTTTTAGTACAGTCAGTAGCACAGATACGCAGTATTTT. Translating gives CSGRFSTVSSTDTQYF.